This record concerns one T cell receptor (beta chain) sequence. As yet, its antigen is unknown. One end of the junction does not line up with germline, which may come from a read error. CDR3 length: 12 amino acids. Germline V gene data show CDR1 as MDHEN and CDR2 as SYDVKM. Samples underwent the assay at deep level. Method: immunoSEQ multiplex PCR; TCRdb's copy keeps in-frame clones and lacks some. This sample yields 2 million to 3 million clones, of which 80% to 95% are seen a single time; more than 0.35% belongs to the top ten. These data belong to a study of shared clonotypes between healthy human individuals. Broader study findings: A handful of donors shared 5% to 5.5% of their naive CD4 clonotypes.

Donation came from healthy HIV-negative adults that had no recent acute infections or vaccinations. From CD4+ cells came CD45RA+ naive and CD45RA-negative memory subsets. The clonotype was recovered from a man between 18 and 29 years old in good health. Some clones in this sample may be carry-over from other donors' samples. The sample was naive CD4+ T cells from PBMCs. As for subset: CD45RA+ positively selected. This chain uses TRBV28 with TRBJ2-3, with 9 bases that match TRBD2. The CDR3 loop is CASNLPGLALDF. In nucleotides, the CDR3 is TGTGCCAGCAACTTGCCGGGACTAGCATTGGATTTT.